A selection of T cell receptor beta chains follows, all from one sample in a study of blood T cell repertoires in COVID-19. Method: immunoSEQ multiplex PCR; TCRdb's copy keeps in-frame clones and lacks some. Among about 230,000 clones, under 90% were seen once, and the ten largest hold about 9.9%. Specimen: peripheral blood. Receptor source: a man between 50 and 59 years old with COVID-19, enrolled during active disease. Both conserved end residues are part of each CDR3. D genes are given only for firm matches. Size is omitted from some rows. Given values are once, few, many or a class for expanded clones.

abundance: NA; d_gene: NA; v_gene: TRBV5-1; j_gene: TRBJ2-5; CDR3aa: CASSFSERAQYF; CDR3nt: TGCGCCAGCAGTTTTTCCGAGCGGGCCCAGTACTTC
abundance: NA; d_gene: TRBD1; v_gene: TRBV25-1; j_gene: TRBJ1-2; CDR3aa: CASRTPGQANYGYTF; CDR3nt: TGTGCCAGCAGGACTCCGGGACAGGCTAACTATGGCTACACCTTC
abundance: NA; d_gene: NA; v_gene: TRBV4-2; j_gene: TRBJ2-2; CDR3aa: CASSQDPLGGALNTGELFF; CDR3nt: TGTGCCAGCAGCCAAGATCCCCTAGGGGGGGCGTTGAACACCGGGGAGCTGTTTTTT
abundance: NA; d_gene: TRBD1; v_gene: TRBV28; j_gene: TRBJ1-4; CDR3aa: CASSPGGPNEKLFF; CDR3nt: TGTGCCAGCAGCCCAGGGGGTCCTAATGAAAAACTGTTTTTT
abundance: NA; d_gene: NA; v_gene: TRBV6-5; j_gene: TRBJ2-2; CDR3aa: CAVRDLTGELFF; CDR3nt: TGTGCCGTTCGGGATCTGACCGGGGAGCTGTTTTTT
abundance: NA; d_gene: TRBD1; v_gene: TRBV18; j_gene: TRBJ2-7; CDR3aa: CASSPGGARGGKYEQYF; CDR3nt: TGTGCCAGCTCACCGGGTGGTGCGAGAGGGGGCAAGTACGAGCAGTACTTC
abundance: NA; d_gene: NA; v_gene: TRBV19; j_gene: TRBJ1-2; CDR3aa: CASSVQSNPYGYTF; CDR3nt: TGTGCCAGTAGCGTACAGAGCAACCCCTATGGCTACACCTTC
abundance: NA; d_gene: TRBD2; v_gene: TRBV4-2; j_gene: TRBJ2-2; CDR3aa: CASSQGLAAGELFF; CDR3nt: TGTGCCAGCAGCCAGGGACTAGCTGCCGGGGAGCTGTTTTTT
abundance: NA; d_gene: NA; v_gene: TRBV7-2; j_gene: TRBJ2-1; CDR3aa: CASSLGQLRPSSYNEQFF; CDR3nt: TGTGCCAGCAGCTTAGGACAGCTCCGCCCTAGCTCCTACAATGAGCAGTTCTTC
abundance: once; d_gene: NA; v_gene: TRBV28; j_gene: TRBJ2-7; CDR3aa: CASSFRGTWSLEQYF; CDR3nt: TGTGCCAGCAGTTTTAGGGGGACATGGTCTTTAGAGCAGTACTTC
abundance: NA; d_gene: NA; v_gene: TRBV7-2; j_gene: TRBJ2-3; CDR3aa: CASSSSLTGRGTDTQYF; CDR3nt: TGTGCCAGCAGCTCATCCTTAACAGGGCGGGGGACAGATACGCAGTATTTT
abundance: NA; d_gene: TRBD1; v_gene: TRBV5-1; j_gene: TRBJ1-1; CDR3aa: CASSAGTVNTEAFF; CDR3nt: TGCGCCAGCAGCGCAGGGACAGTGAACACTGAAGCTTTCTTT
abundance: NA; d_gene: NA; v_gene: TRBV19; j_gene: TRBJ2-7; CDR3aa: CASRGLFYEQYF; CDR3nt: TGTGCCAGTAGGGGACTCTTCTACGAGCAGTACTTC
abundance: few; d_gene: TRBD2; v_gene: TRBV7-9; j_gene: TRBJ2-1; CDR3aa: CASSLGPAALAESRNEQFF; CDR3nt: TGTGCCAGCAGCTTAGGTCCGGCGGCCCTAGCGGAGAGCCGCAATGAGCAGTTCTTC
abundance: NA; d_gene: TRBD1; v_gene: TRBV5-1; j_gene: TRBJ2-2; CDR3aa: CASRMGQVGGELFF; CDR3nt: TGCGCCAGCAGAATGGGACAGGTTGGCGGGGAGCTGTTTTTT
abundance: NA; d_gene: NA; v_gene: TRBV12-3/TRBV12-4; j_gene: TRBJ2-2; CDR3aa: CASSLTTGELFF; CDR3nt: TGTGCCAGCAGTCTAACCACCGGGGAGCTGTTTTTT
abundance: NA; d_gene: NA; v_gene: TRBV30; j_gene: TRBJ1-1; CDR3aa: CAWRAVQNTEAFF; CDR3nt: TGTGCCTGGAGGGCAGTACAGAACACTGAAGCTTTCTTT
abundance: NA; d_gene: NA; v_gene: TRBV20-1; j_gene: TRBJ1-1; CDR3aa: CSASRGDTEAFF; CDR3nt: TGCAGTGCTAGTAGGGGTGACACTGAAGCTTTCTTT
abundance: NA; d_gene: TRBD1; v_gene: TRBV30; j_gene: TRBJ2-2; CDR3aa: CAWTLYQGANTGELFF; CDR3nt: TGTGCCTGGACCCTTTATCAGGGGGCGAACACCGGGGAGCTGTTTTTT
abundance: NA; d_gene: TRBD1; v_gene: TRBV11-1; j_gene: TRBJ1-1; CDR3aa: CASSLGQENTEAFF; CDR3nt: TGTGCCAGCAGCTTGGGACAGGAGAACACTGAAGCTTTCTTT
abundance: NA; d_gene: NA; v_gene: TRBV7-2; j_gene: TRBJ1-1; CDR3aa: CASSFRVLNTEAFF; CDR3nt: TGTGCCAGCAGCTTCCGGGTTCTGAACACTGAAGCTTTCTTT
abundance: few; d_gene: NA; v_gene: TRBV5-5; j_gene: TRBJ1-1; CDR3aa: CASSLDEREAFF; CDR3nt: TGTGCCAGCAGCTTGGATGAGAGGGAAGCTTTCTTT
abundance: NA; d_gene: TRBD2; v_gene: TRBV10-3; j_gene: TRBJ2-3; CDR3aa: CAIRKAGGVTDTQYF; CDR3nt: TGTGCCATCAGGAAAGCGGGGGGTGTCACAGATACGCAGTATTTT
abundance: NA; d_gene: NA; v_gene: TRBV5-3; j_gene: TRBJ1-4; CDR3aa: CARSLAGTTNEKLFF; CDR3nt: TGTGCCAGAAGCTTGGCCGGGACAACTAATGAAAAACTGTTTTTT
abundance: NA; d_gene: NA; v_gene: TRBV18; j_gene: TRBJ2-6; CDR3aa: CASSPLLTGVLSGANVLTF; CDR3nt: TGTGCCAGCTCACCTCTACTGACAGGAGTCCTCTCTGGGGCCAACGTCCTGACTTTC
abundance: NA; d_gene: TRBD1; v_gene: TRBV6-5; j_gene: TRBJ2-7; CDR3aa: CASSYLPGQGAGEQYF; CDR3nt: TGTGCCAGCAGTTACCTACCGGGACAGGGGGCCGGCGAGCAGTACTTC
abundance: NA; d_gene: NA; v_gene: TRBV5-4; j_gene: TRBJ1-1; CDR3aa: CASSLAAGLSTEAFF; CDR3nt: TGTGCCAGCAGCTTGGCCGCCGGGTTGAGCACTGAAGCTTTCTTT
abundance: NA; d_gene: TRBD1; v_gene: TRBV9; j_gene: TRBJ2-2; CDR3aa: CASSSLGTANTGELFF; CDR3nt: TGTGCCAGCAGCTCATTGGGGACAGCGAACACCGGGGAGCTGTTTTTT
abundance: NA; d_gene: NA; v_gene: TRBV12-3/TRBV12-4; j_gene: TRBJ1-4; CDR3aa: CASSSGTEKLFF; CDR3nt: TGTGCCAGCAGTTCGGGTACCGAAAAACTGTTTTTT
abundance: NA; d_gene: NA; v_gene: TRBV11-2; j_gene: TRBJ2-7; CDR3aa: CASSFRIMGGSYEQYF; CDR3nt: TGTGCCAGCAGCTTCCGAATCATGGGGGGCTCCTACGAGCAGTACTTC
abundance: NA; d_gene: TRBD2; v_gene: TRBV15; j_gene: TRBJ2-7; CDR3aa: CATSRDPRTSGGVPYEQYF; CDR3nt: TGTGCCACCAGCAGAGATCCGCGGACTAGCGGGGGAGTACCCTACGAGCAGTACTTC
abundance: NA; d_gene: TRBD1; v_gene: TRBV10-1; j_gene: TRBJ1-6; CDR3aa: CASRKARDRGNSPLHF; CDR3nt: TGCGCCAGCAGAAAAGCCCGGGACAGGGGAAATTCACCCCTCCACTTT
abundance: few; d_gene: NA; v_gene: TRBV24-1; j_gene: TRBJ2-1; CDR3aa: CATSVALGSNNEQFF; CDR3nt: TGTGCCACCAGTGTGGCTCTAGGTAGTAACAATGAGCAGTTCTTC
abundance: NA; d_gene: NA; v_gene: TRBV21-1; j_gene: TRBJ2-1; CDR3aa: CASSKPRGFAEQFF; CDR3nt: TGTGCCAGCAGCAAGCCCCGGGGGTTTGCTGAGCAGTTCTTC
abundance: NA; d_gene: NA; v_gene: TRBV6-1; j_gene: TRBJ2-7; CDR3aa: CASSEPGARSYEQYF; CDR3nt: TGTGCCAGCAGTGAACCAGGGGCCCGTTCCTACGAGCAGTACTTC
abundance: once; d_gene: TRBD1; v_gene: TRBV5-5; j_gene: TRBJ1-2; CDR3aa: CASRITGGIPNF; CDR3nt: TGTGCCAGCAGGATAACAGGGGGCATTCCGAACTTC
abundance: NA; d_gene: TRBD1; v_gene: TRBV4-1; j_gene: TRBJ1-6; CDR3aa: CASSQGTATYNSPLHF; CDR3nt: TGCGCCAGCAGCCAGGGGACAGCAACCTATAATTCACCCCTCCACTTT
abundance: NA; d_gene: NA; v_gene: TRBV19; j_gene: TRBJ1-2; CDR3aa: CASREAYGYTF; CDR3nt: TGTGCCAGTAGAGAGGCTTATGGCTACACCTTC
abundance: NA; d_gene: TRBD1; v_gene: TRBV2; j_gene: TRBJ2-5; CDR3aa: CASSDRGQTQYF; CDR3nt: TGTGCCAGCAGTGACAGGGGGCAGACCCAGTACTTC
abundance: NA; d_gene: TRBD1; v_gene: TRBV29-1; j_gene: TRBJ1-2; CDR3aa: CSVRLEGDRTYGGYTF; CDR3nt: TGCAGCGTCCGACTGGAGGGGGACAGGACCTATGGAGGCTACACCTTC
abundance: NA; d_gene: TRBD1; v_gene: TRBV5-4; j_gene: TRBJ2-3; CDR3aa: CASSPDRVTDTQYF; CDR3nt: TGTGCCAGCAGCCCGGACAGGGTCACAGATACGCAGTATTTT
abundance: many; d_gene: NA; v_gene: TRBV7-6; j_gene: TRBJ2-1; CDR3aa: CASSFTTYRGANEQFF; CDR3nt: TGTGCCAGCAGCTTTACCACTTATCGTGGGGCGAATGAGCAGTTCTTC
abundance: NA; d_gene: NA; v_gene: TRBV7-3; j_gene: TRBJ1-3; CDR3aa: CASSPGGNGNTIYF; CDR3nt: TGTGCCAGCAGCCCGGGGGGGAATGGAAACACCATATATTTT
abundance: NA; d_gene: NA; v_gene: TRBV29-1; j_gene: TRBJ2-6; CDR3aa: CSVEVPQGGGANVLTF; CDR3nt: TGCAGCGTTGAAGTTCCACAGGGTGGTGGGGCCAACGTCCTGACTTTC
abundance: NA; d_gene: TRBD1; v_gene: TRBV7-7; j_gene: TRBJ2-5; CDR3aa: CASSLSWTGGQETQYF; CDR3nt: TGTGCTAGCAGCTTGTCCTGGACAGGGGGCCAAGAGACCCAGTACTTC
abundance: NA; d_gene: NA; v_gene: TRBV19; j_gene: TRBJ2-5; CDR3aa: CASSIRSGTLQETQYF; CDR3nt: TGTGCCAGTAGTATTCGCTCCGGGACACTCCAAGAGACCCAGTACTTC
abundance: few; d_gene: NA; v_gene: TRBV6-5; j_gene: TRBJ2-2; CDR3aa: CASFLGGNTGELFF; CDR3nt: TGTGCCAGCTTCCTGGGGGGGAACACCGGGGAGCTGTTTTTT